What follows is one TCR beta chain and its context. These data are taken from a study of blood T cell repertoires in COVID-19. Source study methods: For nucleated cells, counts were estimated from reference gene primer amplification. TCRdb's copy holds only in-frame clones and misses some; the assay was immunoSEQ multiplex PCR. V and J calls plus clone size are reproduced from that table; the DNA served to infer D and trimming. The profile shows roughly 250,000 clones, approximately 85% of them singletons. From germline, CDR1 is SGHDN and CDR2 FVKESK. The V and J ends lost 0 bases and 5 bases, in that order; junction bases with no gene match: 7. The CDR3 is 15 residues long.

This sequence originates from a woman between 70 and 85 years old with acute or convalescent COVID-19. J is TRBJ2-7 and V is TRBV14, with 7 bases matching TRBD1. The sequenced material came from peripheral blood. CDR3 in amino acids: CASSQDWSRGHEQYF. CDR3 nucleotide sequence: TGTGCCAGCAGCCAAGATTGGTCAAGGGGGCACGAGCAGTACTTC.